This TCR beta chain was obtained from a study of blood T cell repertoires in COVID-19. Study summary: Specimens from acute and convalescent COVID-19 originated in the United States, Italy and Spain. In each case, the material was cDNA or gDNA derived from T cells, B-cell-depleted T cells, or PBMCs.

A note on this clone: The identical CDR3 is also encoded by other nucleotide sequences in the sample.

Original processing methods: The authors estimated nucleated cell counts from reference gene primer amplification. Assay: immunoSEQ multiplex PCR; the TCRdb copy retains only in-frame clones and omits some. D and trimming come from the DNA, and the V and J calls and clone size come from that table. The table has a few hundred thousand clones, around 83% seen once. This sequence originates from a man in his thirties or forties who had recovered from COVID-19. The specimen sequenced was peripheral blood.

CDR3: CASSQGTGAEKLFF. The CDR3 DNA reads as TGTGCCAGCAGCCAGGGGACAGGGGCGGAAAAACTGTTTTTT. The chain carries TRBV3-1 (or the pseudogene TRBV3-2) and TRBJ1-4; the match to TRBD1 covers 10 bases. CDR3 length: 14 amino acids. CDR1 LGHDT and CDR2 YNNKEL come from the germline V gene (reference sequence). The V gene end was trimmed by 3 bases and the J gene end by 8 bases; junction bases not matched to a gene: 3.